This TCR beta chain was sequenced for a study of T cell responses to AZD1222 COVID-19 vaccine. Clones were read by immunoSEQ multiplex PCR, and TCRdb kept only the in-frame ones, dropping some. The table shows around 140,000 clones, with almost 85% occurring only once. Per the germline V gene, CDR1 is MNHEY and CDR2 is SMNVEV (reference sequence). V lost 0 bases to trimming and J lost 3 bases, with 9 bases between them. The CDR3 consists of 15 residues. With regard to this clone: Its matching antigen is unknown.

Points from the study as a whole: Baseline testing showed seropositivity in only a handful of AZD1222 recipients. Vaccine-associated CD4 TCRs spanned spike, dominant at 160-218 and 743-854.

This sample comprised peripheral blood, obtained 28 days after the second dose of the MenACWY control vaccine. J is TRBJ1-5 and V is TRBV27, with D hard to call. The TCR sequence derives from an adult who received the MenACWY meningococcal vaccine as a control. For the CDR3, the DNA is TGTGCCAGCAGTTTATCAAGCTCCTTCAATCAGCCCCAGCATTTT. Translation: CASSLSSSFNQPQHF.